The clone carrying this T cell receptor (beta chain) was detected many times. This CDR3 is built from 14 residues. The V gene lost 4 bases and the J gene lost 3 bases, with 13 bases spanning the gap. CDR1 and CDR2 from the germline V gene are ENHRY and SYGVKD. Sequencing libraries for TCR beta were prepared with iRepertoire HTBI primers and Arm-PCR of CDR3 regions. A single record per CDR3 protein comes from TCRdb applying MiXCR to the multiplex PCR reads. This sample has some 400,000 distinct CDR3 sequences, with 15% found just once. The data originate from a study of regulatory T cells in long-lasting Graves disease. The time point denotes: newly diagnosed GD, antithyroid drugs for less than 3 months. The TCR library was made from RNA that had been extracted from PBMCs in TRIzol. This same sample was also taken into another study, of T cells in Graves' hyperthyroidism and ophthalmopathy. From that study: HTBI primers were the set used in a first-round RT-PCR of the TCR CDR3.

Here the sequenced sample was peripheral blood mononuclear cells (PBMCs), taken at new diagnosis, from a patient treated with antithyroid drugs. This chain links TRBV10-3 with TRBJ2-7, with D perhaps TRBD1 (8 bases). The TCR originated in a woman younger than 45 with Graves disease. CDR3 in amino acids: CAISGTGRVYEQYF. DNA of the CDR3: TGTGCCATCAGTGGGACAGGGAGGGTCTACGAGCAGTACTTC.